This T cell receptor beta chain was observed in a study of early stage breast cancer tumors. On the study more broadly: The ER+/PR+/HER2- tumors included 7 or 8 ductal and a few lobular carcinomas.

The table came from immunoSEQ multiplex PCR; TCRdb's copy has only in-frame clones and leaves some out. This sample has 51,000 or so clones, with 65% to 90% found just once. The germline CDR1 and CDR2 sequences are SGDLS and YYNGEE. This CDR3 comprises 14 residues. The ends were cut back, 0 bases at V and 4 bases at J, with 11 bases in the middle. The source of this sequence is a person aged 45 to 59 with breast cancer. The V gene is TRBV9, the J gene TRBJ2-7; either TRBD1 or TRBD2 may supply D (6 bases each). The specimen sequenced was blood. The CDR3 loop is CASSVGGARYEQYF. CDR3 nucleotides: TGTGCCAGCAGCGTAGGGGGGGCTAGATACGAGCAGTACTTC.